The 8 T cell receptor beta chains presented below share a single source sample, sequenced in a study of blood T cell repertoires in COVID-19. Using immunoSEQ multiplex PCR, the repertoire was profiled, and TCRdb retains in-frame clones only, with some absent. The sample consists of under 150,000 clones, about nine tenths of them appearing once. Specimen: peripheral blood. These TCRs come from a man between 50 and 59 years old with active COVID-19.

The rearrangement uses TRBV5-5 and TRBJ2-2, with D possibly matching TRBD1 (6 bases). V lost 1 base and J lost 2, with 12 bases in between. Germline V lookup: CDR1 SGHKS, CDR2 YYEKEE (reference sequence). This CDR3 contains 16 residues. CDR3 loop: CASSLFVRGNTGELFF. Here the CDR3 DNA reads TGTGCCAGCAGCTTGTTCGTCAGGGGAAACACCGGGGAGCTGTTTTTT.

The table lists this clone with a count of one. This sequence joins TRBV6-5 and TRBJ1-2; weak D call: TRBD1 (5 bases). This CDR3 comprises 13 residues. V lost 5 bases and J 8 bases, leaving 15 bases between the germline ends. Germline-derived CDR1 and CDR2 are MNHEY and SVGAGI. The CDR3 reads CASSPNGAGGYTF. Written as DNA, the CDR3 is TGTGCCAGCAGTCCAAACGGGGCGGGAGGCTACACCTTC.

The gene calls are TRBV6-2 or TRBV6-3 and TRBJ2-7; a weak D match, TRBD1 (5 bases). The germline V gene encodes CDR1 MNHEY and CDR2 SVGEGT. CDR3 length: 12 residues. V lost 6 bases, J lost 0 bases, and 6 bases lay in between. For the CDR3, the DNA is TGTGCCAGCAGCGACAGCTCCTACGAGCAGTACGTC. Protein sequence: CASSDSSYEQYV.

The CDR3 DNA is TGTGCCAGCAGTTACGGGGAGGGCTACACCTTC. This codes for CASSYGEGYTF. J is TRBJ1-2 and V is TRBV6-6, with no clear D. V dropped 2 bases and J dropped 8 bases, with 6 bases sitting between them. The V gene's germline CDR1 is MNHNY and CDR2 SVGAGI (reference sequence). The length of the CDR3 is 11 residues.

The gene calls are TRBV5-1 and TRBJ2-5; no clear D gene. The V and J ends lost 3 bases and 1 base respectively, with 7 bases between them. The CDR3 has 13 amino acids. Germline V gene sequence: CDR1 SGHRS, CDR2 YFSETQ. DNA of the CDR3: TGCGCCAGCAGCTCAGGAAGCCAAGAGACCCAGTACTTC. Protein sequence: CASSSGSQETQYF.

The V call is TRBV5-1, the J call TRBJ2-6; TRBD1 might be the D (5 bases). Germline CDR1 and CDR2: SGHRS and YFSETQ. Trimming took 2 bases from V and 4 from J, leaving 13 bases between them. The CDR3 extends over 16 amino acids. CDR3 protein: CASSFTAGPGANVLTF. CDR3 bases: TGCGCCAGCAGCTTCACAGCAGGGCCAGGGGCCAACGTCCTGACTTTC. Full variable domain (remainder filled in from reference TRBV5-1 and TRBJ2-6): KAGVTQTPRYLIKTRGQQVTLSCSPISGHRSVSWYQQTPGQGLQFLFEYFSETQRNKGNFPGRFSGRQFSNSRSEMNVSTLELGDSALYLCASSFTAGPGANVLTFGAGSRLTVL.

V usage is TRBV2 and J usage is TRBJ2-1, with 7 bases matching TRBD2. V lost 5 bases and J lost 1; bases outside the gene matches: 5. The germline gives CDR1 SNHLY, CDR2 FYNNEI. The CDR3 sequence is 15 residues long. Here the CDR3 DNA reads TGTGCCAGCAGTTCCGCTAGCGGATCCTACAATGAGCAGTTCTTC. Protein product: CASSSASGSYNEQFF.

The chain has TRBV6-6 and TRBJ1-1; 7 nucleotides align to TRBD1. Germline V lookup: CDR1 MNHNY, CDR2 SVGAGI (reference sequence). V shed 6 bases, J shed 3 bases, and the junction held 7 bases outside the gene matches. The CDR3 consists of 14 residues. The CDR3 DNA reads TGTGCCAGCAGAAAGGGGGCCGGGGACACTGAAGCTTTCTTT. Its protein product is CASRKGAGDTEAFF.